The T cell receptor (beta chain) described here comes from a study of blood T cell repertoires in COVID-19. Background on the study: Spain, Italy and the United States supplied samples that represented acute and convalescent COVID-19. PBMCs, B-cell-depleted T cells, or T cells provided the cDNA or gDNA that made up the material.

Original handling: Scientists estimated how many nucleated cells there were by amplifying reference gene primers. Assay used: immunoSEQ multiplex PCR; TCRdb lists only in-frame clones, some missing. V, J and clone size are those of that table, while D and trimming were read from the DNA. The table includes 250,000 to 350,000 clones, approximately 88% detected once. Trimming stripped 3 bases from V and 1 base from J, with 10 bases between. CDR1 is SGHKS, CDR2 YYEKEE, per germline (reference sequence). The CDR3 contains 15 residues. This clonotype was sampled from a woman aged 45-60 years with active or convalescent COVID-19. The sample taken for sequencing was peripheral blood. The chain recombines TRBV5-5 with TRBJ1-4; tentative D call: TRBD1 (5 bases). The CDR3 DNA reads as TGTGCCAGCAGCTGGTTGGGGGGAACTAATGAAAAACTGTTTTTT. It translates to CASSWLGGTNEKLFF. The variable domain in full, completed from reference TRBV5-5 and TRBJ1-4, reads DAGVTQSPTHLIKTRGQQVTLRCSPISGHKSVSWYQQVLGQGPQFIFQYYEKEERGRGNFPDRFSARQFPNYSSELNVNALLLGDSALYLCASSWLGGTNEKLFFGSGTQLSVL.